The present T cell receptor beta chain was sequenced within a study of shared clonotypes between healthy human individuals. This CDR3 region has 17 residues. The J segment lost 1 base and the V segment lost 1 base, leaving 7 bases of the junction unmatched. Germline values: CDR1 SGHKS, CDR2 YYEKEE (reference sequence). Several immunoSEQ 96-well plates shared each subset's DNA, each plate a replicate. Only in-frame clones appear in the TCRdb table, and some are missing; sequencing was by immunoSEQ multiplex PCR. The data hold about a million clones, with around 77% observed a single time. Negatively enriched CD4+ T cells were divided by CD45RA into naive and memory.

The sequenced sample consisted of memory CD4+ T cells from PBMCs. The subset is: CD45RA-negative fraction. The receptor was derived from a man aged 18-30 years in good health. Some clones in this sample may be carry-over from other donors' samples. The chain joins TRBV5-5 to TRBJ1-2; 10 positions match TRBD1. The CDR3 sequence: CASSLWGGTGDNYGYTF. CDR3 coding DNA: TGTGCCAGCAGCTTGTGGGGCGGGACAGGGGATAACTATGGCTACACCTTC.